The source of this T cell receptor (beta chain) is a study of blood T cell repertoires in COVID-19. Trimming removed 2 bases from V and 6 bases from J, with 17 bases in between. Germline loops: CDR1 MNHEY, CDR2 SMNVEV (reference sequence). The CDR3 consists of 16 residues. Sequencing was performed with immunoSEQ multiplex PCR; in TCRdb, only in-frame clones are kept and a portion is missing. The sample yields 150,000 to 200,000 clones, 80% to 85% seen once. The specimen was peripheral blood. This chain joins TRBV27 and TRBJ2-4; tentative D call: TRBD2 (7 bases). The sequence derives from a woman in her seventies with COVID-19, enrolled during active disease. The CDR3 sequence: CASSLEWGGAGNIQYF. The CDR3 coding sequence is TGTGCCAGCAGTTTAGAATGGGGGGGCGCAGGAAACATTCAGTACTTC.